The 18 T cell receptor beta chains below were found in one sample sequenced in a study of shared clonotypes between healthy human individuals. Measured with immunoSEQ multiplex PCR; TCRdb has only the in-frame clones, and not every one. This sample has some 2,100,000 clones, with about 92% found just once. Naive CD8 populations comprised CD45RO-negative cells positively selected for CCR7, excluding terminally differentiated effector memory CD45RA+ cells. The sequencing input was naive CD8+ T cells from PBMCs. The source of these receptors is a young man in good health. Some clones in this sample may be carry-over from other donors' samples.

This chain joins TRBV28 and TRBJ1-2; D may be TRBD1 (6 bases). Germline V gives CDR1 MDHEN, CDR2 SYDVKM. V lost 6 bases to trimming and J lost 3 bases, with 14 bases between them. The CDR3 runs to 14 residues. The chain's CDR3 is CASRLTGPDYGYTF. The CDR3 nucleotides are TGTGCCAGCAGACTGACAGGTCCGGACTATGGCTACACCTTC.

This clone was observed a few times. The J gene is TRBJ1-3, the V gene TRBV7-9; D remains ambiguous. This CDR3 has 11 residues. V dropped 4 bases and J dropped 8 bases, with 6 bases sitting between them. Per the germline V gene, CDR1 is SEHNR and CDR2 is FQNEAQ (reference sequence). Here the CDR3 reads CASSSRDTIYF. CDR3 nucleotides: TGTGCCAGCAGCTCTAGAGACACCATATATTTT.

The chain employs TRBV15 and TRBJ2-1, with a tentative D call TRBD1 (6 bases). Looked up from germline, CDR1 is LNHNV and CDR2 is YYDKDF (reference sequence). Trimming stripped 2 bases from V and 3 bases from J, with 14 bases between. CDR3 length equals 16 residues. CDR3 in DNA: TGTGCCACCAGCAGACCCGACCGGGACAACTACAATGAGCAGTTCTTC. The encoded protein is CATSRPDRDNYNEQFF.

CDR3 residues: CASSGSYGSNQPQHF. CDR3 DNA sequence: TGTGCCAGCAGCGGATCCTACGGATCCAATCAGCCCCAGCATTTT. The chain is built from TRBV11-2 and TRBJ1-5; D is unresolved. Trimming left V 5 bases short and J 3 bases short, with 14 bases between. Germline-derived CDR1 and CDR2 are SGHAT and FQNNGV. The CDR3 runs 15 residues.

The V gene is TRBV4-3, the J gene TRBJ2-1, with TRBD2 identical over 12 bases. The germline V gene encodes CDR1 LGHNA and CDR2 YSLEER. V was clipped by 2 bases and J by 3 bases; unmatched bases: 8. This CDR3 has 18 residues. The CDR3 bases are TGCGCCAGCAGCCAACCGACTAGCGGGAGAAGTCTCTACAATGAGCAGTTCTTC. Encoded protein: CASSQPTSGRSLYNEQFF.

V gene TRBV2 combines with J gene TRBJ2-7; 9 nucleotides align to TRBD1. CDR1 SNHLY and CDR2 FYNNEI come from the germline V gene. This CDR3 region has 15 residues. Germline trimming cut 4 bases from V and 3 bases from J; bases unmatched to any gene: 7. The CDR3, as DNA: TGTGCCAGCAGTGGGGACAGGGAGACCTACTACGAGCAGTACTTC. This translates into CASSGDRETYYEQYF.

This rearrangement joins TRBV29-1 to TRBJ2-7, with D hard to call. The V gene lost 6 bases and the J gene lost 3 bases, with 9 bases spanning the gap. The CDR3 spans 11 residues. Looked up from germline, CDR1 is SQVTM and CDR2 is ANQGSEA. The CDR3 bases are TGCAGCGTCACGGTTCTCTACGAGCAGTACTTC. Residues: CSVTVLYEQYF.

The chain couples TRBV7-9 to TRBJ2-1, with TRBD1 matching over 7 bases. V trimming: 5 bases; J trimming: 0 bases; junction bases outside the gene matches: 4. Germline assignment: CDR1 SEHNR and CDR2 FQNEAQ (reference sequence). The CDR3 is 15 residues long. Here the CDR3 reads CASSLDRSSYNEQFF. As DNA, the CDR3 is TGTGCCAGCAGCCTGGACAGGAGCTCCTACAATGAGCAGTTCTTC.

The chain is built from TRBV9 and TRBJ2-7, with D perhaps TRBD1 or TRBD2 (5 bases each). The V end was cut by 5 bases, the J end by 0 bases, with 18 bases between. The CDR3 totals 16 residues. Looked up from germline, CDR1 is SGDLS and CDR2 is YYNGEE. The CDR3 bases are TGTGCCAGCAGTGGTAATCCCGGGACGGCCTCCTACGAGCAGTACTTC. Amino acids: CASSGNPGTASYEQYF.

The chain's CDR3 is CASRDVGVSQETQYF. CDR3 sequence (DNA): TGTGCCAGCAGGGATGTCGGTGTCTCCCAAGAGACCCAGTACTTC. The rearrangement uses TRBV6-1 and TRBJ2-5; D gene ambiguous. With 6 bases removed from V and 1 base from J, the gap between germline ends came to 15 bases. The CDR3 consists of 15 residues. Per germline, CDR1 MNHNS and CDR2 SASEGT.

The chain recombines TRBV19 with TRBJ1-2; D might be TRBD1 (5 bases). This CDR3 contains 15 residues. With 3 bases removed from V and 3 bases from J, the gap between germline ends came to 14 bases. Germline lookup yields CDR1 LNHDA and CDR2 SQIVND (reference sequence). CDR3 residues: CASSILPGSDYGYTF. The CDR3 nucleotides read TGTGCCAGTAGTATTTTGCCAGGGAGTGACTATGGCTACACCTTC.

The chain has TRBV27 and TRBJ2-2; D is ambiguous. Germline V gives CDR1 MNHEY, CDR2 SMNVEV (reference sequence). The CDR3 consists of 12 residues. V lost 5 bases and J lost 6, with 7 bases in between. Here the CDR3 DNA reads TGTGCCAGCAGTCCCTTTCCCGGGGAGCTGTTTTTT. Its translation: CASSPFPGELFF.

The genes are TRBV2 and TRBJ2-3, with 11 positions matching TRBD1. V trimming: 6 bases; J trimming: 6 bases; junction bases outside the gene matches: 2. This CDR3 contains 13 residues. Germline V gene sequence: CDR1 SNHLY, CDR2 FYNNEI. CDR3 coding DNA: TGTGCCAGCAGGGACAGGGGGCTCGATACGCAGTATTTT. Its protein is CASRDRGLDTQYF.

This chain uses TRBV7-9 with TRBJ1-4; D unclear. This CDR3 is 15 amino acids long. The germline V gene has CDR1 SEHNR and CDR2 FQNEAQ (reference sequence). V lost 5 bases and J lost 3, with 13 bases in between. CDR3 amino acids: CASSVSASANEKLFF. CDR3 DNA sequence: TGTGCCAGCAGCGTCTCAGCCTCAGCTAATGAAAAACTGTTTTTT.

The chain carries TRBV6-6 and TRBJ2-6; no clear D. Germline CDR1 reads MNHNY; CDR2 reads SVGAGI (reference sequence). V was cut by 2 bases and J by 1 base, with 3 bases left in between. This CDR3 is 14 amino acids long. CDR3 DNA: TGTGCCAGCAGTTACGGGTCTGGGGCCAACGTCCTGACTTTC. Its translation: CASSYGSGANVLTF.

The chain carries TRBV27 and TRBJ2-7; D unclear. Trimming cost V 8 bases and J 5 bases, with 19 bases left between them. The CDR3 sequence is 14 residues long. Germline V gives CDR1 MNHEY, CDR2 SMNVEV (reference sequence). The CDR3 DNA reads TGTGCCAGCCAGGTCCTTGGGGTATCGGACGAGCAGTACTTC. Translating it yields CASQVLGVSDEQYF.

Details on this clone: The same CDR3 arises from other DNA sequences in this sample as well. The chain uses TRBV9 and TRBJ2-2, with D possibly matching TRBD1 (6 bases). The CDR3 consists of 13 residues. CDR1 is SGDLS, CDR2 YYNGEE, per germline. V gave up 2 bases and J gave up 5 bases, with 7 bases separating them. For the CDR3, the DNA is TGTGCCAGCAGCGTGGGGGCGACCGGGGAGCTGTTTTTT. Protein product: CASSVGATGELFF.

The chain carries TRBV6-5 and TRBJ1-4; perhaps TRBD1 as D (6 bases). The CDR3 contains 16 residues. The germline V gene encodes CDR1 MNHEY and CDR2 SVGAGI. Trimming removed 3 bases from V and 6 bases from J, with 17 bases in between. The CDR3, as DNA: TGTGCCAGCAGTTATTCGGGAGGCAGGGGAGATGAAAAACTGTTTTTT. Translated: CASSYSGGRGDEKLFF.